This entry lists 10 T cell receptor beta chains sequenced from one sample in a study of post-analysis software for immune sequencing data. Study-level results: Comparison of patients with controls showed roughly five TRBV segments more frequent in patients, TRBV5-6, TRBV5-1 and TRBV20-1 among them.

The antigens of these receptors remain unknown. Carried by the TCR beta cDNA libraries were unique molecular identifiers. One entry per CDR3 protein results from TCRdb running MiXCR on the PCR reads. The sample holds 750,000 to 950,000 distinct CDR3 sequences, around 42% seen once. Sequenced material: blood. All receptors come from a girl aged 5 to 17 with multiple sclerosis.

This chain uses TRBV28 with TRBJ2-1, with D unresolved. This CDR3 region has 9 residues. V was trimmed by 8 bases and J by 10 bases, leaving 6 bases between them. Germline V CDR1 and CDR2: MDHEN, SYDVKM. The CDR3 DNA reads TGTGCCAGCGGTTACGAGCAGTTCTTC. Its translation is CASGYEQFF.

This chain uses TRBV4-2 with TRBJ2-7; 7 bases are shared with TRBD2. The CDR3 totals 15 residues. CDR1 LGHNA and CDR2 YNFKEQ come from the germline V gene. The trim removed 0 bases at V and 7 bases at J, leaving 9 bases unmatched. The CDR3 bases are TGTGCCAGCAGCCAAGATCGGACGGGAGCGGGGGAGCAGTACTTC. Translation: CASSQDRTGAGEQYF.

V and J are TRBV20-1 and TRBJ2-1; D possibly corresponds to TRBD2 (5 bases). CDR3 length: 18 amino acids. The V end was cut by 6 bases, the J end by 3 bases, with 27 bases between. CDR1 is DFQATT, CDR2 SNEGSKA, per germline (reference sequence). CDR3 protein: CSAPDGERALKLYNEQFF. In DNA, the CDR3 is TGCAGTGCCCCGGATGGGGAGCGTGCGTTGAAGCTCTACAATGAGCAGTTCTTC.

This clonotype has a single count. This chain uses TRBV5-1 with TRBJ1-4; a possible D gene is TRBD1 (5 bases). Trimming stripped 0 bases from V and 8 bases from J, with 17 bases between. The germline V gene has CDR1 SGHRS and CDR2 YFSETQ. The CDR3 totals 16 residues. The CDR3 nucleotides read TGCGCCAGCAGCTTGGGTTCGGCAGGGTCTATCGAAAAACTGTTTTTT. Translating it yields CASSLGSAGSIEKLFF.

The table lists this clonotype with a few counts. The chain combines TRBV7-9 with TRBJ1-4; 9 bases map to TRBD1. The CDR3 totals 15 residues. CDR1 and CDR2 from the germline V gene are SEHNR and FQNEAQ (reference sequence). The J segment lost 8 bases and the V segment lost 4 bases, leaving 8 bases of the junction unmatched. CDR3 sequence (DNA): TGTGCCAGCAGCTCAACGGGACAGGGAGGAGAAAAACTGTTTTTT. Its protein product is CASSSTGQGGEKLFF.

The chain links TRBV6-8 to TRBJ2-7; tentative D call: TRBD2 (6 bases). The CDR3 loop spans 14 amino acids. Germline-derived CDR1 and CDR2 are MNHGY and SAAAGT. Trimming took 9 bases from V and 0 from J, leaving 15 bases between them. The CDR3 DNA reads as TGTGCCAGTCTGGGCGGGAAGGCCTCCTACGAGCAGTACTTC. This gives the protein CASLGGKASYEQYF.

DNA of the CDR3: TGTGCCAGCAGCCCCGGCCTAGTCCACGAGCAGTACTTC. It is translated as CASSPGLVHEQYF. The chain links TRBV28 to TRBJ2-4; no definite D call. The DNA end is a closer match to TRBJ2-7, so the J assignment may be wrong. In germline, CDR1 is MDHEN, CDR2 SYDVKM. This CDR3 contains 13 residues.

The chain links TRBV5-1 to TRBJ2-5; 8 bases line up with TRBD2. Germline V lookup: CDR1 SGHRS, CDR2 YFSETQ. The J segment lost 2 bases and the V segment lost 7 bases, leaving 7 bases of the junction unmatched. The CDR3 covers 14 residues. In nucleotides, the CDR3 is TGCGCCAGCCGGGAGGGGTTAGGTCAAGAGACCCAGTACTTC. Amino acids: CASREGLGQETQYF.

The chain combines TRBV20-1 with TRBJ1-4; no clear D. V was trimmed by 5 bases and J by 6 bases, leaving 16 bases between them. Germline V gene lookup returns CDR1 DFQATT and CDR2 SNEGSKA (reference sequence). The CDR3 loop spans 14 amino acids. CDR3 in amino acids: CSAERAVGDEKLFF. The CDR3 DNA follows: TGCAGTGCTGAGCGGGCAGTAGGCGATGAAAAACTGTTTTTT.

CDR3 residues: CSVKTSGRAYEQYF. In DNA form, the CDR3 reads TGCAGCGTCAAGACTAGCGGGAGGGCCTACGAGCAGTACTTC. The chain employs TRBV29-1 and TRBJ2-7; 14 bases fit TRBD2. This CDR3 contains 14 residues. V dropped 6 bases and J dropped 2; count of bases not matched to a gene: 3. Germline V lookup: CDR1 SQVTM, CDR2 ANQGSEA.